This TCR beta chain emerged from a study of T cells in localized non-small cell lung cancer. Study-level results: Median detection of top 100 tumor clones in adjacent lung was 57 clones.

For this clone: Antigen specificity is unknown.

Measured with immunoSEQ multiplex PCR; TCRdb has only the in-frame clones, and not every one. The sample lists 30,000 to 45,000 clones; roughly 85% were seen once. The CDR3 loop spans 15 amino acids. Germline V CDR1 and CDR2: SEHNR, FQNEAQ (reference sequence). The V and J ends lost 1 base and 5 bases, in that order; junction bases with no gene match: 6. This chain links TRBV7-9 with TRBJ2-3; 7 positions match TRBD2. This TCR was sampled from a woman between 40 and 69 years old with stage I lung adenocarcinoma. The material was peripheral blood, obtained before any cancer treatment. CDR3 protein: CASSLGGGGIDTQYF. The CDR3 DNA reads TGTGCCAGCAGCTTAGGTGGCGGGGGTATAGATACGCAGTATTTT. The complete variable domain, with remaining parts taken from reference TRBV7-9 and TRBJ2-3, reads DTGVSQNPRHKITKRGQNVTFRCDPISEHNRLYWYRQTLGQGPEFLTYFQNEAQLEKSRLLSDRFSAERPKGSFSTLEIQRTEQGDSAMYLCASSLGGGGIDTQYFGPGTRLTVL.